This TCR beta chain was captured in a study of regulatory T cells in long-lasting Graves disease. Time point specified: newly diagnosed GD, antithyroid drugs for less than 3 months. Researchers made the TCR library from RNA that was extracted from PBMCs. The CDR3 covers 17 residues. V lost 6 bases and J lost 2; bases outside the gene matches: 15. Building of the TCR beta libraries involved iRepertoire HTBI primers and Arm-PCR of CDR3 regions. TCRdb independently ran MiXCR on the multiplex PCR reads; one entry per CDR3 protein. Found here are some 250,000 distinct CDR3 sequences, around 20% of them singletons; the top ten hold approximately 15%. This clonotype was seen at least ten times.

This sequence was found in a female donor with Graves disease. The sample here was peripheral blood mononuclear cells (PBMCs), taken at new diagnosis, from a patient treated with antithyroid drugs. The genes are TRBV12-3 or TRBV12-4 and TRBJ1-1, with 7 bases fitting TRBD1. The CDR3 region is CASSKGTAVLGNTEAFF. In nucleotides, the CDR3 is TGTGCCAGCAGCAAGGGGACAGCCGTTCTGGGTAACACTGAAGCTTTCTTT.